The sequence of this T cell receptor beta chain was determined in a study of T cell changes during pregnancy in multiple sclerosis. Trimming removed 1 base from V and 3 bases from J; junction bases left unmatched: 2. The germline V gene has CDR1 LGHNA and CDR2 YSLEER. The CDR3 sequence is 14 residues long. Assay used: immunoSEQ multiplex PCR; TCRdb lists only in-frame clones, some missing. The sample has around 50,000 clones; 92% are singletons. The genes are TRBV4-3 and TRBJ1-1; 7 nucleotides match TRBD1. The origin of this receptor is a female donor in good health, enrolled as a control in a pregnancy study. Here the sequenced sample was CD4+ T cells from peripheral blood mononuclear cells, taken after pregnancy. CDR3 nucleotide sequence: TGCGCCAGCAGCCAAGGGCAGGGGGACACTGAAGCTTTCTTT. Translated, it gives CASSQGQGDTEAFF.